The TCR beta chain described here comes from a study of blood T cell repertoires in COVID-19. Clones were sequenced by immunoSEQ multiplex PCR, and TCRdb holds only the in-frame ones, with some missing. The top ten hold around 5% of the sample, which has fewer than 200,000 clones, approximately 85% seen once. V gave up 2 bases and J gave up 1 base, with 12 bases separating them. The CDR3 runs 15 residues. Germline CDR1 MNHNS, CDR2 SASEGT. The clonotype was recovered from a woman in her forties or fifties with COVID-19, enrolled during active disease. The specimen was peripheral blood. The chain joins TRBV6-1 to TRBJ2-7; TRBD1 might be the D (6 bases). The CDR3 DNA follows: TGTGCCAGCAGTGAATGGACAGCCTTATCCTACGAGCAGTACTTC. Its translation is CASSEWTALSYEQYF.